The subject of this entry is one T cell receptor beta chain. Per the authors' pipeline: Amplification from reference gene primers served as the basis for estimated nucleated cell counts. This table comes from immunoSEQ multiplex PCR, and its TCRdb copy is limited to in-frame clones, with some not included. For V, J and clone size, that table is used; D and trimming come from the DNA. The data show more than 120,000 clones, about 86% seen once. The CDR3 extends over 15 amino acids. Germline CDR1 reads LNHDA; CDR2 reads SQIVND (reference sequence). V lost 6 bases and J lost 3, with 15 bases in between. This sample was taken from a study of blood T cell repertoires in COVID-19. On the study more broadly: Samples of COVID-19 (acute and convalescent) were obtained from the United States, Italy and Spain. The cDNA or gDNA used as material had been derived from T cells, B-cell-depleted T cells, or PBMCs.

V is TRBV19 and J is TRBJ1-5, with a possible D match to TRBD1 (5 bases). The sequencing input was peripheral blood. The source of this sequence is a woman aged 45 to 65 with active or convalescent COVID-19. The DNA of the CDR3 is TGTGCCAGTAGCCAACAGGACCTCCCCAATCAGCCCCAGCATTTT. Translating gives CASSQQDLPNQPQHF.